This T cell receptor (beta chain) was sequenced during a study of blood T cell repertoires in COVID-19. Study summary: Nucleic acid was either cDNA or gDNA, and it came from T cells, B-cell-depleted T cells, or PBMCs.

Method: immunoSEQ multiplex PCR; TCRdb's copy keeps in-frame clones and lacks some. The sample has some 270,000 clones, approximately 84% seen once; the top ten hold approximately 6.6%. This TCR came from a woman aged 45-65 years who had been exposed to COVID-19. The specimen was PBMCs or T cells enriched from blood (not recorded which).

CDR3 protein: CSALGDGYTF. The DNA of the CDR3 is TGCAGCGCCCTCGGAGATGGCTACACCTTC. The chain couples TRBV29-1 to TRBJ1-2; D remains unclear. The CDR3 length is 10 residues. Trimming removed 7 bases from V and 6 bases from J, with 9 bases in between. Germline values: CDR1 SQVTM, CDR2 ANQGSEA.